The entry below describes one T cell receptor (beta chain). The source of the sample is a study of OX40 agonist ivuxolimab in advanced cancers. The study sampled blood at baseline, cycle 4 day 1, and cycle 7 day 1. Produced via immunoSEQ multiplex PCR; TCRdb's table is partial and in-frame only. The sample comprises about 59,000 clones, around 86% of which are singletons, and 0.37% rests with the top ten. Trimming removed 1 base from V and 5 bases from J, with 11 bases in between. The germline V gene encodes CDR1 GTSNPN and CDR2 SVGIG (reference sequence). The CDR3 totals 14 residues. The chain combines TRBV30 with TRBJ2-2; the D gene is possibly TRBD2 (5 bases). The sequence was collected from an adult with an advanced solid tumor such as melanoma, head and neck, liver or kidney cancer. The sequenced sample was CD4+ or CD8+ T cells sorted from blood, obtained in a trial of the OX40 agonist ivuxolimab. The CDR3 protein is CAWSEGRWTGELFF. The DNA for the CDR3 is TGTGCCTGGAGTGAAGGGAGATGGACCGGGGAGCTGTTTTTT.